This entry lists 11 T cell receptor beta chains sequenced from one sample in a study of blood T cell repertoires in COVID-19 (TCRdb year 2020). Libraries came from the immunoSEQ multiplex PCR assay. Imported from immuneACCESS, the table was reduced by TCRdb to in-frame sequences with V and J called. These copies leave out some clones; in studies compared against another copy, an unresolved V gene accounts for under half, and the cause of the remainder is not known. The sample yields about 63,000 clones; approximately 85% were counted once. Approximately 4.7% of the sample is taken by the ten largest. Specimen: peripheral blood. These receptors were collected from a human donor in a cohort sampled during active COVID-19.

J is TRBJ2-1 and V is TRBV7-6; TRBD2 matches 8 bases. The CDR3 runs 15 residues. V dropped 5 bases and J dropped 7; count of bases not matched to a gene: 10. Per the germline V gene, CDR1 is SGHVS and CDR2 is FNYEAQ. CDR3 in amino acids: CASSPGFSGGNEQFF. In DNA form, the CDR3 reads TGTGCCAGCAGCCCGGGCTTCTCGGGGGGGAATGAGCAGTTCTTC.

This clone was picked up a small number of times. The V call is TRBV7-9, the J call TRBJ2-7, with 8 bases matching TRBD1. CDR1 is SEHNR and CDR2 is FQNEAQ in the germline V gene (reference sequence). This CDR3 has 15 residues. V dropped 5 bases and J dropped 0; count of bases not matched to a gene: 6. The CDR3 sequence is CASSSKDRDSYEQYF. The CDR3 DNA reads as TGTGCCAGCAGCAGCAAGGACAGGGACTCCTACGAGCAGTACTTC.

The chain recombines TRBV19 with TRBJ2-7; D not certain. This CDR3 has 11 residues. The germline CDR1 and CDR2 sequences are LNHDA and SQIVND (reference sequence). V lost 3 bases, J lost 5 bases, and 5 bases lay in between. CDR3 DNA: TGTGCCAGTAGTATTCGGGACGAGCAGTACTTC. Its protein is CASSIRDEQYF.

The chain employs TRBV5-6 and TRBJ1-6, with no clear D. Germline CDR1 is SGHDT and CDR2 is YYEEEE. This CDR3 has 12 residues. The V end was cut by 5 bases, the J end by 9 bases, with 9 bases between. This CDR3 reads CASRYGGSPLHF. CDR3 nucleotide sequence: TGTGCCAGCAGATACGGAGGTTCACCCCTCCACTTT.

The genes are TRBV24-1 and TRBJ2-3; TRBD1 matches 7 bases. CDR1 is KGHDR and CDR2 is SFDVKD in the germline V gene. The CDR3 length is 15 residues. The junction had 7 bases not matched to a gene; V was cut back by 6 bases and J by 2 bases. CDR3 region: CATSLTGSNTDTQYF. The CDR3 coding sequence is TGTGCCACCAGTCTGACAGGGAGTAACACAGATACGCAGTATTTT.

The chain combines TRBV19 with TRBJ2-5; 10 bases are a match to TRBD1. After removal of 9 bases from V and 5 bases from J, the junction contained 9 bases not matched to a gene. CDR1 LNHDA and CDR2 SQIVND come from the germline V gene (reference sequence). The CDR3 is made up of 14 amino acids. CDR3 coding DNA: TGTGCCAGCTCTATGACAGGGGGCGCGGAGACCCAGTACTTC. It encodes CASSMTGGAETQYF. Complete variable domain (other parts from reference TRBV19 and TRBJ2-5): DGGITQSPKYLFRKEGQNVTLSCEQNLNHDAMYWYRQDPGQGLRLIYYSQIVNDFQKGDIAEGYSVSREKKESFPLTVTSAQKNPTAFYLCASSMTGGAETQYFGPGTRLLVL.

This clone was recorded only once. The chain uses TRBV4-2 and TRBJ2-2, with D hard to call. Germline lookup yields CDR1 LGHNA and CDR2 YNFKEQ. The CDR3 is made up of 17 amino acids. V gave up 0 bases and J gave up 0 bases, with 11 bases separating them. Here the CDR3 reads CASSQDFVTTNTGELFF. The CDR3 DNA is TGTGCCAGCAGCCAAGATTTCGTGACAACGAACACCGGGGAGCTGTTTTTT.

This chain uses TRBV5-1 with TRBJ2-3, with TRBD2 identical over 7 bases. Germline V lookup: CDR1 SGHRS, CDR2 YFSETQ. The CDR3 spans 15 residues. V lost 3 bases, J lost 1 base, and 5 bases stayed unmatched. CDR3 residues: CASSSLAAGTDTQYF. The DNA for the CDR3 is TGCGCCAGCAGCTCCCTAGCGGCCGGCACAGATACGCAGTATTTT.

This chain connects TRBV7-9 to TRBJ1-1; D remains unclear. CDR1 SEHNR and CDR2 FQNEAQ come from the germline V gene (reference sequence). The CDR3 has 13 amino acids. Trimming took 5 bases from V and 7 from J, leaving 14 bases between them. DNA of the CDR3: TGTGCCAGCAGCCTCACTGTAGGGAGTGAAGCTTTCTTT. Residues: CASSLTVGSEAFF.

The chain carries TRBV5-6 and TRBJ1-2, with 7 bases matching TRBD1. The CDR3 is 15 residues long. V shed 1 base, J shed 1 base, and the junction held 4 bases outside the gene matches. Germline V gene lookup returns CDR1 SGHDT and CDR2 YYEEEE. The CDR3 DNA sequence: TGTGCCAGCAGCTTGTTACAGGGGATTAACTATGGCTACACCTTC. Amino acids: CASSLLQGINYGYTF. Combining the CDR3 with reference TRBV5-6 and TRBJ1-2 gives the whole variable domain DAGVTQSPTHLIKTRGQQVTLRCSPKSGHDTVSWYQQALGQGPQFIFQYYEEEERQRGNFPDRFSGHQFPNYSSELNVNALLLGDSALYLCASSLLQGINYGYTFGSGTRLTVV.

The chain has TRBV12-3 or TRBV12-4 and TRBJ2-1; the match to TRBD1 covers 8 bases. V shed 6 bases and J 7 bases; nucleotides not matched to a gene: 5. CDR3 length: 13 residues. CDR3 DNA: TGTGCCAGCAGACCAACAGGGGGGAATGAGCAGTTCTTC. Its translation: CASRPTGGNEQFF.